This TCR beta chain was captured by sequencing in a study of human T cells and chemical hapten exposure. Across the study: The study sensitized with 2% DPC on a roughly 2 cm by roughly 2 cm patch of upper inner arm skin. Minor volume differences among pooled libraries chiefly drove per-sample TCR yield variation.

The library tagged individual cDNA molecules with unique molecular identifiers. As processed by the authors: There were a median of approximately 100,000 TCRs per sample, with a range from about 20,000 to 700,000. TCRdb analysed the RACE reads with MiXCR anew, one entry per CDR3 protein. These V and J calls are TCRdb output, not the study's own analysis. The table includes over 100,000 distinct CDR3 sequences, 9% to 9.5% detected once. The time point denotes: patch test 2, 6 weeks after DPC sensitization. Treatment here: therapeutic diphenylcyclopropenone sensitization with weekly scalp DPC. This clonotype was seen a handful of times. This material consisted of whole blood, taken in connection with sensitization to the hapten diphenylcyclopropenone (DPC). The receptor comes from a woman aged 40 to 55 with alopecia areata. Some clones in this sample may be carry-over from other donors' samples.

The CDR3 protein is CASSAGAYGYTF. The CDR3 nucleotides read TGTGCCAGCAGCGCGGGAGCCTATGGCTACACCTTC. This sequence joins TRBV14 and TRBJ1-2; D is unresolved. The V gene lost 5 bases and the J gene lost 4 bases, with 8 bases spanning the gap. This CDR3 contains 12 residues. Looked up from germline, CDR1 is SGHDN and CDR2 is FVKESK.